These 19 T cell receptor beta chains share one sample of origin, sequenced in a study of T cell clonality in common variable immunodeficiency. Clones were read by immunoSEQ multiplex PCR, and TCRdb kept only the in-frame ones, dropping some. The data show about 40,000 clones, with none appearing a single time. Sample: peripheral blood mononuclear cells. All receptors derive from a person aged 18 to 70 in good health.

Many counts were recorded for this clone. CDR3 sequence reads: CASRPGGANTGELFF. CDR3 DNA, as far as it was read: TGTGCCAGCCGCCCTGGAGGGGCCAACACCGGGGAG. The rearrangement uses TRBV7-8 and TRBJ2-2, with D possibly TRBD2 on 6 matching bases. The read ends 3 residues shy of where the CDR3 ends; the end is completed using the germline J gene. V lost 8 bases to trimming and J lost 2 bases, with 15 bases between them. The CDR3 runs to 15 residues. Germline V gene data show CDR1 as SGHVS and CDR2 as FQNEAQ.

Ten or more counts support this clone. The observed sequence ends 3 residues before the CDR3 terminus, with the missing tail filled in from the germline J gene. The chain combines TRBV9 with TRBJ1-2; unclear D gene. Germline V lookup: CDR1 SGDLS, CDR2 YYNGEE. The CDR3 has 12 residues. The covered CDR3 bases are TGTGCCAGCAGGGAGCCCCCGGGGGGC. Amino acid sequence: CASREPPGG. The entire CDR3 sequence reads CASREPPGGYTF. Full variable domain (remainder filled in from reference TRBV9 and TRBJ1-2): DSGVTQTPKHLITATGQRVTLRCSPRSGDLSVYWYQQSLDQGLQFLIQYYNGEERAKGNILERFSAQQFPDLHSELNLSSLELGDSALYFCASREPPGGYTFGSGTRLTVV.

There are a few counts of this clone. The sequenced fragment ends 3 residues before the CDR3 boundary, so the rest is inferred from the germline J gene. V is TRBV25-1 and J is TRBJ1-4; 7 bases align to TRBD1. The CDR3 runs 16 residues. Germline trimming cut 4 bases from V and 4 bases from J; bases unmatched to any gene: 9. Germline CDR1 reads MGHDK; CDR2 reads SYGVNS. The CDR3 region is CASSGFTGDGNEKLFF. The covered CDR3 bases are TGTGCCAGCAGTGGGTTCACAGGGGATGGTAATGAAAAA.

There are many counts of this clone. Read data end 3 residues before the CDR3 end; the end is taken from the germline J gene. The gene calls are TRBV28 and TRBJ2-1; 9 bases fit TRBD2. The length of the CDR3 is 17 residues. Germline CDR1 MDHEN, CDR2 SYDVKM. The junction had 10 bases not matched to a gene; V was cut back by 6 bases and J by 1 base. The CDR3 reads CASSYGGLAGSYNEQFF. The CDR3 DNA, read in part, is TGTGCCAGCAGCTACGGGGGGCTAGCGGGATCCTACAATGAG.

This clone has only a few counts. The CDR3 extends 3 residues past the end of the read, so its final part is completed from the germline J gene. The chain is built from TRBV7-9 and TRBJ1-1; D is possibly TRBD1 (5 bases). This CDR3 region has 15 residues. With 1 base removed from V and 4 bases from J, the gap between germline ends came to 13 bases. CDR1 is SEHNR, CDR2 FQNEAQ, per germline (reference sequence). The CDR3 loop reads CASSLGGGMGTEAFF. The sequenced CDR3 bases are TGTGCCAGCAGCTTAGGCGGGGGGATGGGCACTGAA.

This clone was recorded at least ten times. The CDR3 end lies 3 residues beyond the end of the read and is filled in from the germline J gene. V and J are TRBV5-1 and TRBJ1-1, with 8 bases identical to TRBD1. The V gene's germline CDR1 is SGHRS and CDR2 YFSETQ. The CDR3 spans 14 residues. J gave up 4 bases and V 3 bases, and 5 bases lay outside the gene matches. CDR3 region: CASSWQGAGTEAFF. The DNA read from the CDR3 is TGCGCCAGCAGCTGGCAGGGGGCCGGCACTGAA.

This clone was observed many times. The read ends 3 residues before the CDR3 terminus; that terminus is restored from the germline J gene. The chain employs TRBV30 and TRBJ2-1; D might be TRBD2 (6 bases). V lost 1 base, J lost 9 bases, and 19 bases lay in between. The CDR3 totals 15 residues. Germline V lookup: CDR1 GTSNPN, CDR2 SVGIG (reference sequence). The sequenced CDR3 bases are TGTGCCTGGAGTGAGGCGGGATGGGCCCAGAGTGAG. Amino acids: CAWSEAGWAQSE. The entire CDR3 protein is CAWSEAGWAQSEQFF.

This clone was recorded many times. The CDR3 region is CAWSHRGGYGYTF. Partial CDR3 DNA: TGTGCCTGGAGTCACAGGGGAGGCTATGGC. This chain uses TRBV30 with TRBJ1-2; TRBD1 matches 7 bases. With the read ending 3 residues before the CDR3 end, the germline J gene is used to fill in that end. The CDR3 is 13 residues long. Germline assignment: CDR1 GTSNPN and CDR2 SVGIG (reference sequence). Trimming removed 2 bases from V and 4 bases from J; junction bases left unmatched: 4.

This clone came up many times. The read terminates 3 residues before the CDR3 end, so the remaining end is supplied by the germline J gene. This chain connects TRBV19 to TRBJ1-1; D not certain. Germline assignment: CDR1 LNHDA and CDR2 SQIVND (reference sequence). CDR3 length equals 22 residues. V dropped 3 bases and J dropped 3 bases, with 35 bases sitting between them. Partial CDR3 DNA: TGTGCCAGTAGTATGATCATCTTAGGGCGAATCACGTCTTGGTCGAGTGACACTGAA. Protein sequence: CASSMIILGRITSWSSDTE. The full CDR3 protein is CASSMIILGRITSWSSDTEAFF.

This clone was observed at least ten times. The read stops 3 residues short of the end of the CDR3; the missing end is completed from the germline J gene. This sequence joins TRBV2 and TRBJ1-1; 7 bases fit TRBD1. The CDR3 has 15 amino acids. Losses at the gene ends were 3 bases for V and 2 bases for J; bases not matched to a gene: 6. Germline CDR1 SNHLY, CDR2 FYNNEI. The CDR3 loop reads CASSDEGGGNTEAFF. The CDR3 bases that were read are TGTGCCAGCAGTGACGAGGGAGGGGGCAACACTGAA.

In its sample, this clone was seen many times. From the germline J gene comes the end of the CDR3, since the read stops 3 residues before it. V gene TRBV20-1 combines with J gene TRBJ1-4; 7 bases match TRBD1. With 3 bases clipped from V and 1 base from J, the junction kept 2 bases outside the gene matches. This CDR3 is built from 14 residues. Germline-derived CDR1 and CDR2 are DFQATT and SNEGSKA (reference sequence). This chain's CDR3 is CSARGDRTNEKLFF. The part of the CDR3 DNA that was read is TGCAGTGCTAGGGGGGACAGAACTAATGAAAAA.

In this sample, this clone turned up many times. Read sequence stops 3 residues before the CDR3 end, and the germline J gene provides the missing end. J is TRBJ2-3 and V is TRBV7-2; 7 nucleotides line up with TRBD2. CDR3 length equals 15 residues. The germline CDR1 and CDR2 sequences are SGHTA and FQGNSA. Unmatched junction bases numbered 5, after V lost 4 bases and J lost 1 base. Partial CDR3 DNA: TGTGCCAGCAGCTCTAAAGCGGGGCGCACAGATACG. Protein product: CASSSKAGRTDT. Given in full, the CDR3 is CASSSKAGRTDTQYF.

This clone was found many times. Read sequence stops 3 residues before the CDR3 end, and the germline J gene provides the missing end. The chain employs TRBV6-4 and TRBJ1-6; D ambiguous. Germline CDR1 and CDR2: MRHNA and SNTAGT. Trimming stripped 2 bases from V and 5 bases from J, with 4 bases between. The CDR3 covers 13 residues. Here the CDR3 reads CASSDRDNSPLHF. The CDR3 bases that were read are TGTGCCAGCAGTGACAGGGATAATTCACCC.

This clone occurred many times. The read gets to within 3 residues of the CDR3 end, and the germline J gene fills in the rest. The chain uses TRBV5-1 and TRBJ2-1; 9 bases agree with TRBD2. The CDR3 has 18 residues. Germline CDR1 SGHRS, CDR2 YFSETQ. V gave up 2 bases and J gave up 0 bases; unmatched junction bases: 9. CDR3: CASSFGSSGIPSYNEQFF. The CDR3 DNA, read in part, is TGCGCCAGCAGCTTTGGATCTAGCGGGATCCCCTCCTACAATGAG.

This clone was found many times. CDR3 DNA, as far as it was read: TGTGCCAGCAGCTTAACGGACAGCTTGATTGAA. Protein sequence: CASSLTDSLIE. The whole CDR3 protein reads CASSLTDSLIEAFF. The gene calls are TRBV7-2 and TRBJ1-1, with a tentative D call TRBD1 (6 bases). The read gets to within 3 residues of the CDR3 end, and the germline J gene fills in the rest. Trimming shortened V by 2 bases and J by 7 bases, and 14 bases separated the two germline ends. Germline lookup yields CDR1 SGHTA and CDR2 FQGNSA. The CDR3 is made up of 14 amino acids.

At least ten counts were recorded for this clone. The read ends 3 residues before the CDR3 terminus; that terminus is restored from the germline J gene. The J gene is TRBJ2-1, the V gene TRBV15; TRBD1 agrees at 9 bases. Germline CDR1 LNHNV, CDR2 YYDKDF (reference sequence). The CDR3 has 16 residues. V shed 2 bases and J 1 base; nucleotides not matched to a gene: 3. The sequenced CDR3 bases are TGTGCCACCAGCAGAAAAGGACAGGGGTCCTACAATGAG. Its protein is CATSRKGQGSYNE. The full-length CDR3 reads as CATSRKGQGSYNEQFF. The complete variable domain, with remaining parts taken from reference TRBV15 and TRBJ2-1, reads DAMVIQNPRYQVTQFGKPVTLSCSQTLNHNVMYWYQQKSSQAPKLLFHYYDKDFNNEADTPDNFQSRRPNTSFCFLDIRSPGLGDTAMYLCATSRKGQGSYNEQFFGPGTRLTVL.

This clone showed up many times. The DNA ends 3 residues before the CDR3 does, and the rest of the CDR3 is filled in from the germline J gene. The chain carries TRBV19 and TRBJ2-7; TRBD1 or TRBD2 may be the D gene (6 bases each). V dropped 2 bases and J dropped 2 bases, with 13 bases sitting between them. The CDR3 runs to 15 residues. CDR1 is LNHDA and CDR2 is SQIVND in the germline V gene (reference sequence). The covered CDR3 bases are TGTGCCAGTAGTATACAGGGGAGGAATCCCTACGAG. Protein sequence: CASSIQGRNPYE. The entire CDR3 protein reads CASSIQGRNPYEQYF.

This clone has at least ten counts. The read comes to an end 3 residues before the CDR3 does, leaving the germline J gene to fill in the end. The chain recombines TRBV19 with TRBJ2-3; 9 nucleotides align to TRBD2. The CDR3 has 19 residues. V shed 2 bases, J shed 4 bases, and the junction held 16 bases outside the gene matches. The germline gives CDR1 LNHDA, CDR2 SQIVND (reference sequence). Incomplete CDR3 DNA: TGTGCCAGTAGTATATCATCCGCGGGAGGGCCGTATTTCCCAGATACG. This gives the protein CASSISSAGGPYFPDT. The whole CDR3 protein is CASSISSAGGPYFPDTQYF.

This clone has a count of ten or more. The missing CDR3 end, 3 residues past where the read stops, is filled in from the germline J gene. The chain is built from TRBV5-1 and TRBJ1-2, with a weak D call TRBD1 (5 bases). The germline CDR1 and CDR2 sequences are SGHRS and YFSETQ. The CDR3 sequence is 15 residues long. With 0 bases removed from V and 4 bases from J, the gap between germline ends came to 13 bases. CDR3: CASSLGGGSSYGYTF. CDR3 bases read: TGCGCCAGCAGCTTGGGCGGGGGTTCCTCCTATGGC.